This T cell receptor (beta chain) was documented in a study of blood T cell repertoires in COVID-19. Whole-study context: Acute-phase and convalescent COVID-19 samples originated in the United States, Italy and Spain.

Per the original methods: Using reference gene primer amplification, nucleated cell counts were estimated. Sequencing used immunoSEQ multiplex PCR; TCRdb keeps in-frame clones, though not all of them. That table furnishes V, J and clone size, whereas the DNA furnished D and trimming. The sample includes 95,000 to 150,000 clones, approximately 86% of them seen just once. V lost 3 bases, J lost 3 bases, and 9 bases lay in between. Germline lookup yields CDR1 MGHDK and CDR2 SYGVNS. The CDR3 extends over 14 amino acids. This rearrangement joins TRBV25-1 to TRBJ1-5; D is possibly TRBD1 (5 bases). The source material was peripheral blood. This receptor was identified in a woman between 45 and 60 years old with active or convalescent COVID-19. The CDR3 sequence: CASSDSQVNQPQHF. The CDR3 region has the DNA TGTGCCAGCAGTGATTCACAGGTCAATCAGCCCCAGCATTTT.